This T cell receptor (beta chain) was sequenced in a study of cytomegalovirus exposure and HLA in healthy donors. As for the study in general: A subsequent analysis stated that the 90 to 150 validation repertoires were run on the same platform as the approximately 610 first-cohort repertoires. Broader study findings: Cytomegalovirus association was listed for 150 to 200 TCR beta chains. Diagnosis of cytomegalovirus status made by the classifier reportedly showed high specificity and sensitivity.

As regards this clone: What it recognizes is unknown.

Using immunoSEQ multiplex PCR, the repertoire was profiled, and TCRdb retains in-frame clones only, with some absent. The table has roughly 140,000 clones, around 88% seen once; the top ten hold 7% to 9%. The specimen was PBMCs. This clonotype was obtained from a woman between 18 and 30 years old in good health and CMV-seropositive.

CDR3 DNA sequence: TGTGCCAGCAGTTTATCCGGGGTACCTTACTACGAGCAGTACTTC. Its protein is CASSLSGVPYYEQYF. The chain joins TRBV6-5 to TRBJ2-7, with D maybe TRBD2 (5 bases). Germline V gene lookup returns CDR1 MNHEY and CDR2 SVGAGI. The CDR3 totals 15 residues. Trimming left V 4 bases short and J 3 bases short, with 16 bases between.